The clone carrying this T cell receptor beta chain was seen ten or more times. The sample originates from a study of T cells in Graves' hyperthyroidism and ophthalmopathy. J gave up 3 bases and V 5 bases, and 6 bases lay outside the gene matches. The length of the CDR3 is 14 residues. RNA transcripts were the template for amplifying TCR beta CDR3 regions. The HTBI set primed first-round TCR CDR3 RT-PCR. TCRdb reprocessed the multiplex PCR reads with MiXCR, giving one entry per CDR3 protein. The table has more than 500,000 distinct CDR3 sequences, roughly 15% seen once. Enrolled ophthalmopathy patients presented with a Clinical Activity Score of at least 3, a NOSPECS grade of at least 4, and disease duration under 3 months.

The source material was blood. This TCR came from a middle-aged woman with Graves' ophthalmopathy. The chain links TRBV12-3 or TRBV12-4 to TRBJ2-5; TRBD1 agrees at 7 bases. The DNA for the CDR3 is TGTGCCAGCAGTCCCACCGACAGGGAAGAGACCCAGTACTTC. This translates into CASSPTDREETQYF.